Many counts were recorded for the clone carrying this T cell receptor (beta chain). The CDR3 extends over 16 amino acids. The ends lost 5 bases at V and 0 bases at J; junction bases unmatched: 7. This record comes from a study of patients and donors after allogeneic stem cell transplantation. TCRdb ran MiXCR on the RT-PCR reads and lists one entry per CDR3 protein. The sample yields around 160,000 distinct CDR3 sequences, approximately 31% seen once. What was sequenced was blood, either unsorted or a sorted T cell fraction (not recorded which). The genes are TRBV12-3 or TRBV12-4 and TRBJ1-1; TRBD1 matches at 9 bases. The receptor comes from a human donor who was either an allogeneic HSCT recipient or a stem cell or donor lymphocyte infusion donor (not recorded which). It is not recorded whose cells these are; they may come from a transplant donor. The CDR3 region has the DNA TGTGCCAGCAGTCCGGGACAGGGCTCAATGAACACTGAAGCTTTCTTT. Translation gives CASSPGQGSMNTEAFF.